This T cell receptor (beta chain) came from a study of CD8 T cells in Susac syndrome. TEMRA cells were enriched by FACS, and CD4+ and CD8+ T cells were negatively isolated. CDR1 SGHRS and CDR2 YFSETQ come from the germline V gene. Between the trimmed V and J ends, which lost 5 bases and 0 bases, there was a span of 15 bases. The CDR3 is made up of 15 amino acids. RNA amounts of 0.5 to 1 ug underwent reverse transcription with random hexamers. immunoSEQ multiplex PCR amplified TCR beta CDR3 across 54 Vbeta, 13 Jbeta. One entry per CDR3 protein, called by TCRdb with MiXCR from the immunoSEQ multiplex PCR reads. The table lists more than 95,000 distinct CDR3 sequences, 85% to 95% of them singletons. This clonotype was counted a single time.

The source is a human donor with multiple sclerosis. The sequenced sample was CD4+ T cells from PBMCs. V usage is TRBV5-1 and J usage is TRBJ2-7; D possibly corresponds to TRBD1 (6 bases). CDR3 residues: CASSSGQTSSYEQYF. The CDR3 bases are TGCGCCAGCAGTTCCGGACAGACCAGCTCCTACGAGCAGTACTTC.